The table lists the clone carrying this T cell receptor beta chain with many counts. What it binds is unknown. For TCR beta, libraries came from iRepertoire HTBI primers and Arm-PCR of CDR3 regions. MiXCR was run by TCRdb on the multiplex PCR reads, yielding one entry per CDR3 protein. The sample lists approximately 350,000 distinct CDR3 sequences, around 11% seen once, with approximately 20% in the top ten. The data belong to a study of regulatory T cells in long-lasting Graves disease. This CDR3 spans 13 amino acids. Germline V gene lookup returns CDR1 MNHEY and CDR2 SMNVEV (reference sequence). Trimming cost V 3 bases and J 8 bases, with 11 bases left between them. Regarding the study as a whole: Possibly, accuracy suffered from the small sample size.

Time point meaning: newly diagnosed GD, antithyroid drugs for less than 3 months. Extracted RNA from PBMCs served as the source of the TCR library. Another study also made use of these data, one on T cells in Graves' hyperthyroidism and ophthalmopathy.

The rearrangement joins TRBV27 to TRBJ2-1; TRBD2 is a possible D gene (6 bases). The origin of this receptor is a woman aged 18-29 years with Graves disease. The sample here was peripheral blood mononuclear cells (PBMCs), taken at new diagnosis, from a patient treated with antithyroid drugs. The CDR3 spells CASSFSWRDEQFF. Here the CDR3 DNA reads TGTGCCAGCAGTTTTTCATGGAGGGATGAGCAGTTCTTC.